Below are 24 T cell receptor beta chains sequenced from a single sample in a study of cytomegalovirus exposure and HLA in healthy donors. PCR amplification relied on 60 Vbeta primers (plus 13 Jbeta primers). Sequenced by immunoSEQ multiplex PCR; TCRdb stores in-frame clones only, minus some. The repertoire holds 130,000 or so clones, with around 80% as singletons. Sequenced input: PBMCs. Source of these receptors: a man aged 25-40 years in good health and CMV-seronegative.

V is TRBV7-9 and J is TRBJ2-7; tentative D call: TRBD2 (6 bases). The CDR3 extends over 15 amino acids. Germline lookup yields CDR1 SEHNR and CDR2 FQNEAQ (reference sequence). The V and J ends lost 8 bases and 0 bases respectively, with 17 bases between them. This CDR3 reads CASGRQGRISYEQYF. The CDR3 DNA reads TGTGCCAGCGGGAGGCAAGGCCGTATCTCCTACGAGCAGTACTTC.

The chain recombines TRBV14 with TRBJ2-3, with TRBD1 as a possible D gene (6 bases). The CDR3 is made up of 15 amino acids. V gave up 5 bases and J gave up 2 bases, with 14 bases separating them. The germline V gene encodes CDR1 SGHDN and CDR2 FVKESK. CDR3 sequence (DNA): TGTGCCAGCAGCGAACAGGGCCCTTCCACAGATACGCAGTATTTT. The encoded protein is CASSEQGPSTDTQYF.

This clone was counted between two and nine times. This chain connects TRBV7-6 to TRBJ2-5, with D unresolved. Trimming pared 6 bases from V and 5 bases from J, leaving 7 bases between. The CDR3 contains 11 residues. CDR1 and CDR2 from the germline V gene are SGHVS and FNYEAQ. CDR3 DNA: TGTGCCAGCAGGAGCCGGGAGACCCAGTACTTC. Protein product: CASRSRETQYF.

The CDR3 here is CASSIVAGARETQYF. CDR3 DNA sequence: TGTGCCAGTAGTATAGTAGCGGGGGCCAGGGAGACCCAGTACTTC. This chain connects TRBV19 to TRBJ2-5; 9 positions agree with TRBD2. Germline V gene lookup returns CDR1 LNHDA and CDR2 SQIVND (reference sequence). The CDR3 runs 15 residues. Trimming took 1 base from V and 5 from J; bases not matched to a gene: 5.

This chain joins TRBV6-1 and TRBJ2-7, with a tentative D call TRBD1 (5 bases). CDR3 length equals 13 residues. CDR1 and CDR2 from the germline V gene are MNHNS and SASEGT. The V end was cut by 7 bases, the J end by 4 bases, with 14 bases between. The chain's CDR3 is CASTWAGKYEQYF. The DNA for the CDR3 is TGTGCCAGCACCTGGGCAGGGAAATACGAGCAGTACTTC.

The V call is TRBV5-4, the J call TRBJ2-5; D not certain. Germline loops: CDR1 SGHNT, CDR2 YYREEE (reference sequence). V lost 3 bases and J lost 2, with 11 bases in between. The CDR3 covers 14 residues. This chain's CDR3 is CASSSRTMQETQYF. The CDR3 coding sequence is TGTGCCAGCAGCTCTCGTACTATGCAAGAGACCCAGTACTTC.

The CDR3 here is CASSQGEMGGHGNTIYF. In nucleotides, the CDR3 is TGTGCCAGCAGCCAAGGGGAGATGGGGGGGCACGGAAACACCATATATTTT. The chain joins TRBV4-2 to TRBJ1-3; D may be TRBD1 (6 bases). The germline V gene has CDR1 LGHNA and CDR2 YNFKEQ. The CDR3 is made up of 17 amino acids. Trimming took off 1 base at V and 4 bases at J, with 17 bases between the two ends.

This clone was seen a handful of times. The chain links TRBV6-1 to TRBJ1-1; unclear D gene. CDR1 is MNHNS and CDR2 is SASEGT in the germline V gene. V was trimmed by 3 bases and J by 11 bases, leaving 10 bases between them. The CDR3 sequence is 11 residues long. The CDR3 coding sequence is TGTGCCAGCAGTGATAGTCGGGGTGCTTTCTTT. This sequence encodes CASSDSRGAFF.

The chain joins TRBV6-6 to TRBJ2-3; 7 bases align to TRBD1. The CDR3 totals 16 residues. V shed 4 bases, J shed 0 bases, and the junction held 7 bases outside the gene matches. Germline V gene lookup returns CDR1 MNHNY and CDR2 SVGAGI (reference sequence). The CDR3 spells CASSFPGTASTDTQYF. DNA for the CDR3: TGTGCCAGCAGTTTCCCCGGGACAGCTAGCACAGATACGCAGTATTTT.

The V gene is TRBV7-8, the J gene TRBJ1-3; 7 bases match TRBD1. CDR1 is SGHVS, CDR2 FQNEAQ, per germline. V was pared by 5 bases and J by 8 bases, with 9 bases of the junction left unmatched. CDR3 length: 14 amino acids. The CDR3: CASSPRDSSYTIYF. In nucleotides, the CDR3 is TGTGCCAGCAGCCCCAGGGACAGCTCATACACCATATATTTT.

V gene TRBV4-2 combines with J gene TRBJ2-7; TRBD1 matches at 11 bases. The V gene end was trimmed by 3 bases and the J gene end by 6 bases; junction bases not matched to a gene: 4. Germline V lookup: CDR1 LGHNA, CDR2 YNFKEQ. This CDR3 is built from 14 residues. The chain's CDR3 is CASSQRTGGVEQYF. The CDR3 DNA sequence: TGTGCCAGCAGCCAGCGGACAGGGGGCGTCGAGCAGTACTTC.

The chain is built from TRBV19 and TRBJ1-5; 7 bases are a match to TRBD1. This CDR3 comprises 15 residues. Germline-derived CDR1 and CDR2 are LNHDA and SQIVND (reference sequence). The V gene end was trimmed by 0 bases and the J gene end by 6 bases; junction bases not matched to a gene: 5. The CDR3 loop is CASSIEGGGIQPQHF. As DNA, the CDR3 is TGTGCCAGTAGTATAGAAGGGGGCGGAATTCAGCCCCAGCATTTT.

This chain uses TRBV5-6 with TRBJ2-1, with 8 bases matching TRBD1. The germline gives CDR1 SGHDT, CDR2 YYEEEE. The CDR3 extends over 14 amino acids. The trim removed 3 bases at V and 10 bases at J, leaving 9 bases unmatched. CDR3: CASSSWTGRGEQFF. The CDR3 nucleotides read TGTGCCAGCAGCTCGTGGACAGGGCGAGGGGAGCAGTTCTTC.

V is TRBV9 and J is TRBJ2-1; 7 bases match TRBD2. V was pared by 0 bases and J by 5 bases, with 2 bases of the junction left unmatched. The CDR3 length is 14 residues. Germline CDR1 is SGDLS and CDR2 is YYNGEE. This chain's CDR3 is CASSVGLANNEQFF. Here the CDR3 DNA reads TGTGCCAGCAGCGTAGGACTAGCTAACAATGAGCAGTTCTTC. The complete variable domain, with remaining parts taken from reference TRBV9 and TRBJ2-1, reads DSGVTQTPKHLITATGQRVTLRCSPRSGDLSVYWYQQSLDQGLQFLIQYYNGEERAKGNILERFSAQQFPDLHSELNLSSLELGDSALYFCASSVGLANNEQFFGPGTRLTVL.

V and J are TRBV5-1 and TRBJ1-6, with D perhaps TRBD1 (6 bases). The ends were cut back, 4 bases at V and 10 bases at J, with 15 bases in the middle. CDR3 size: 14 residues. In germline, CDR1 is SGHRS, CDR2 YFSETQ. The CDR3 DNA reads TGCGCCAGCAGCCCACAGGGAGGGGACTCACCCCTCCACTTT. Its protein product is CASSPQGGDSPLHF.

The V call is TRBV4-1, the J call TRBJ1-5, with D possibly TRBD1 on 5 matching bases. Trimming cost V 4 bases and J 0 bases, with 10 bases left between them. Germline CDR1 reads MGHRA; CDR2 reads YSYEKL. CDR3 length: 15 amino acids. CDR3 amino acids: CASSPDRASNQPQHF. CDR3 coding DNA: TGCGCCAGCAGCCCCGACAGAGCTAGCAATCAGCCCCAGCATTTT.

The rearrangement links TRBV5-1 to TRBJ1-2; the match to TRBD1 covers 9 bases. J gave up 7 bases and V 1 base, and 17 bases lay outside the gene matches. Per germline, CDR1 SGHRS and CDR2 YFSETQ. The CDR3 runs to 18 residues. CDR3 sequence reads: CASSLNTLSRTGEGGYTF. The CDR3 DNA reads as TGCGCCAGCAGCTTGAATACTCTTTCCAGGACAGGGGAGGGTGGCTACACCTTC.

J is TRBJ1-6 and V is TRBV14; no clear D gene. Germline loops: CDR1 SGHDN, CDR2 FVKESK. V was clipped by 1 base and J by 7 bases, with 14 bases between them. The CDR3 contains 16 residues. The CDR3 sequence: CASSQASGSSNSPLHF. Here the CDR3 DNA reads TGTGCCAGCAGCCAAGCATCGGGGAGTAGCAATTCACCCCTCCACTTT.

V and J are TRBV2 and TRBJ2-1; 10 bases map to TRBD1. With V trimmed by 4 bases and J by 7 bases, 7 bases remained unmatched. The CDR3 covers 15 residues. Germline V gene sequence: CDR1 SNHLY, CDR2 FYNNEI. The DNA for the CDR3 is TGTGCCAGCAGTGTCGCGGGACAGGGGTGGAATGAGCAGTTCTTC. Amino acids: CASSVAGQGWNEQFF.

The chain is built from TRBV6-5 and TRBJ1-2; TRBD1 is a possible D gene (5 bases). Germline lookup yields CDR1 MNHEY and CDR2 SVGAGI. CDR3 length: 14 residues. Trimming pared 4 bases from V and 4 bases from J, leaving 13 bases between. The CDR3 sequence: CASSFTDTLYGYTF. The CDR3 DNA reads as TGTGCCAGCAGTTTCACGGACACCCTCTATGGCTACACCTTC.

The gene calls are TRBV5-4 and TRBJ1-2; tentative D call: TRBD1 (5 bases). Between the trimmed V and J ends, which lost 8 bases and 7 bases, there was a span of 21 bases. This CDR3 has 14 amino acids. From germline, CDR1 is SGHNT and CDR2 YYREEE (reference sequence). The CDR3 DNA follows: TGTGCCAGAGACCCCACTCTAGGGGTAGGTGGCTACACCTTC. Its protein product is CARDPTLGVGGYTF.

The V call is TRBV29-1, the J call TRBJ1-1, with D hard to call. CDR1 SQVTM and CDR2 ANQGSEA come from the germline V gene. V was pared by 3 bases and J by 4 bases, with 18 bases between. The CDR3 runs to 15 residues. The CDR3 DNA reads TGCAGCGTTGACGGTTCCCAGGCCGTGAGCACTGAAGCTTTCTTT. Translation: CSVDGSQAVSTEAFF.

The chain couples TRBV6-5 to TRBJ1-2; 7 positions agree with TRBD1. This CDR3 region has 16 residues. J lost 2 bases, V lost 4 bases, and 10 bases had no gene match. Germline V gives CDR1 MNHEY, CDR2 SVGAGI. CDR3: CASSWARQGSNYGYTF. CDR3 DNA: TGTGCCAGCAGTTGGGCACGACAGGGATCCAACTATGGCTACACCTTC.

The CDR3 is CSAAFGTGGWGEQYF. The CDR3 DNA is TGCAGCGCAGCATTCGGGACAGGGGGATGGGGCGAGCAGTACTTC. V and J are TRBV29-1 and TRBJ2-7; 11 positions agree with TRBD1. The germline gives CDR1 SQVTM, CDR2 ANQGSEA. After removal of 7 bases from V and 6 bases from J, the junction contained 14 bases not matched to a gene. The CDR3 runs to 15 residues.